Detailed here is one TCR beta chain. TCRdb processed the 5' RACE reads anew with MiXCR; each CDR3 protein has one entry. The sample consists of 55,000 to 70,000 distinct CDR3 sequences, around 30% of them appearing once. The data are from a study of T-cell memory formation after mild COVID-19. Material: PBMCs or a T cell subset sorted from them (not recorded which). This TCR was recovered from a man between 18 and 35 years old who had mild COVID-19 (a few samples of this study predate the infection). Cell type and time point are not known.

The CDR3 nucleotides read TGTGCCAGCAGCAGACGCGGGACGGATGAGCAGTTCTTC. This sequence encodes CASSRRGTDEQFF. The chain employs TRBV6-5 and TRBJ2-1; the D gene is possibly TRBD2 (6 bases). V lost 6 bases, J lost 8 bases, and 14 bases lay in between. The CDR3 has 13 residues. CDR1 and CDR2 from the germline V gene are MNHEY and SVGAGI.